In its sample, the clone carrying this T cell receptor (beta chain) was seen many times. Its antigen is unknown. Germline V gene sequence: CDR1 SNHLY, CDR2 FYNNEI. The CDR3 runs to 14 residues. With V trimmed by 8 bases and J by 8 bases, 7 bases remained unmatched. They built TCR cDNA with 5'RACE template switching, a step that put in a universal primer site and UMIs. Each CDR3 protein gets one entry after TCRdb re-called the 5' RACE reads with MiXCR. The sample has 300,000 to 400,000 distinct CDR3 sequences, about 6% seen once. The source of the sample is a study of T cells after yellow fever vaccination. Findings of the study overall: Faster peaking, at day 5 versus 15, marked a secondary response that was weaker. Boosting was followed by the reappearance of most primary-vaccination clones (under 97% CD4, more than 70% CD8).

Sequencing used PBMCs, obtained 5 days after the yellow fever booster vaccination. This TCR derives from a young man who received the YFV17D yellow fever vaccine. The chain employs TRBV2 and TRBJ2-1, with TRBD2 matching over 12 bases. The CDR3 DNA sequence: TGTGCCAGCCTAGCGGGAGGGCCGGTCGATGAGCAGTTCTTC. It is translated as CASLAGGPVDEQFF. The full variable domain, in which reference TRBV2 and TRBJ2-1 provide the parts outside the CDR3, is EPEVTQTPSHQVTQMGQEVILRCVPISNHLYFYWYRQILGQKVEFLVSFYNNEISEKSEIFDDQFSVERPDGSNFTLKIRSTKLEDSAMYFCASLAGGPVDEQFFGPGTRLTVL.